The 10 T cell receptor beta chains in this list originate from one sample, sequenced in a study of control samples from healthy donors and cancer patients. Sequencing used immunoSEQ multiplex PCR; TCRdb keeps in-frame clones, though not all of them. The sample consists of roughly 130,000 clones, 80% to 95% of them appearing once. The sample was blood. These receptors all stem from a man younger than 30 in good health.

The chain employs TRBV30 and TRBJ1-1; TRBD1 aligns across 7 bases. Per germline, CDR1 GTSNPN and CDR2 SVGIG (reference sequence). This CDR3 region has 14 residues. V was clipped by 8 bases and J by 5 bases; unmatched bases: 14. Here the CDR3 DNA reads TGTGCCGCTCAATCACAGGGGATGGGAACTGAAGCTTTCTTT. Translated, it gives CAAQSQGMGTEAFF.

The rearrangement joins TRBV15 to TRBJ1-5, with a weak D call TRBD1 (5 bases). This CDR3 region has 19 residues. CDR1 is LNHNV and CDR2 is YYDKDF in the germline V gene (reference sequence). The V end was cut by 0 bases, the J end by 5 bases, with 23 bases between. Written as DNA, the CDR3 is TGTGCCACCAGCAGAGATCAAGGTAGTTGGGGGGTCCTTTATCAGCCCCAGCATTTT. Translating gives CATSRDQGSWGVLYQPQHF.

The chain has TRBV7-2 and TRBJ2-7; 10 bases map to TRBD1. CDR1 and CDR2 from the germline V gene are SGHTA and FQGNSA. Losses at the gene ends were 5 bases for V and 2 bases for J; bases not matched to a gene: 12. The CDR3 has 17 residues. Written as DNA, the CDR3 is TGTGCCAGCAGCCCACCGCCGGGACAGGGGAGGGCCTACGAGCAGTACTTC. Translation gives CASSPPPGQGRAYEQYF.

The chain uses TRBV19 and TRBJ1-2, with TRBD1 matching over 9 bases. CDR3 length: 15 amino acids. With V trimmed by 10 bases and J by 2 bases, 11 bases remained unmatched. CDR1 is LNHDA and CDR2 is SQIVND in the germline V gene (reference sequence). The CDR3 loop reads CATGGQGSNNYGYTF. For the CDR3, the DNA is TGTGCCACCGGAGGACAGGGGTCGAACAACTATGGCTACACCTTC.

The rearrangement links TRBV6-6 to TRBJ1-1, with 11 positions matching TRBD1. This CDR3 has 14 amino acids. CDR1 MNHNY and CDR2 SVGAGI come from the germline V gene (reference sequence). V was clipped by 6 bases and J by 6 bases; unmatched bases: 6. CDR3 in amino acids: CASRLPGQGAEAFF. CDR3 sequence (DNA): TGTGCCAGCAGGCTCCCGGGACAGGGGGCTGAAGCTTTCTTT.

CDR3 bases: TGTGCCAGCAGTTCGACAGGGACGATTGAAGCTTTCTTT. This encodes CASSSTGTIEAFF. The V call is TRBV28, the J call TRBJ1-1; 7 bases fit TRBD1. Unmatched junction bases numbered 6, after V lost 4 bases and J lost 7 bases. This CDR3 has 13 amino acids. Germline V gives CDR1 MDHEN, CDR2 SYDVKM. The full variable domain, its missing parts supplied by reference TRBV28 and TRBJ1-1, is DVKVTQSSRYLVKRTGEKVFLECVQDMDHENMFWYRQDPGLGLRLIYFSYDVKMKEKGDIPEGYSVSREKKERFSLILESASTNQTSMYLCASSSTGTIEAFFGQGTRLTVV.

The rearrangement uses TRBV28 and TRBJ1-5; TRBD1 might be the D (5 bases). CDR1 and CDR2 (germline): MDHEN, SYDVKM. The CDR3 is made up of 16 amino acids. V gave up 2 bases and J gave up 1 base, with 12 bases separating them. Here the CDR3 reads CASSLRRQMSNQPQHF. The DNA for the CDR3 is TGTGCCAGCAGTTTAAGACGACAGATGAGCAATCAGCCCCAGCATTTT.

This chain uses TRBV11-2 with TRBJ2-7, with D perhaps matching TRBD1 (5 bases). Per the germline V gene, CDR1 is SGHAT and CDR2 is FQNNGV. The length of the CDR3 is 13 residues. Trimming took 1 base from V and 1 from J, leaving 5 bases between them. The CDR3 is CASSLAGSYEQYF. In DNA, the CDR3 is TGTGCCAGCAGCTTAGCAGGGTCCTACGAGCAGTACTTC.

The gene calls are TRBV7-8 and TRBJ2-7; no firm D call. Trimming took 5 bases from V and 13 from J, leaving 18 bases between them. The germline CDR1 and CDR2 sequences are SGHVS and FQNEAQ. This CDR3 comprises 12 residues. The CDR3 nucleotides are TGTGCCAGCAGCCCAAGGGTGGGCAGAACCTACTTC. This encodes CASSPRVGRTYF.

This clone was detected once. The rearrangement links TRBV11-2 to TRBJ2-2, with D unclear. Per germline, CDR1 SGHAT and CDR2 FQNNGV. The V end lost 2 bases, the J end lost 4 bases, and 8 bases lay between the germline ends. The CDR3 extends over 14 amino acids. CDR3 bases: TGTGCCAGCAGCTTAATTAGTGGCACCGGGGAGCTGTTTTTT. Its protein product is CASSLISGTGELFF.